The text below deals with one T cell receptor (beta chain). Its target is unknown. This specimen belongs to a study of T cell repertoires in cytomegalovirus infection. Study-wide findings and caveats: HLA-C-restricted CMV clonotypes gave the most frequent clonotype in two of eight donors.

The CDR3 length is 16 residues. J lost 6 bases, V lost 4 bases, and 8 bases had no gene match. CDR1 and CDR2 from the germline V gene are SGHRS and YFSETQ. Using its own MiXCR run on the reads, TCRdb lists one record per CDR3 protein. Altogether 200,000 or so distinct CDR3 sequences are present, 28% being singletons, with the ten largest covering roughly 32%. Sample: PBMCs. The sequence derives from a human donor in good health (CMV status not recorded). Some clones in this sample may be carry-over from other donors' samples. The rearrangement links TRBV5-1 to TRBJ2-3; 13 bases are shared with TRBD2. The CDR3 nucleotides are TGCGCCAGCAGCCCGAGACTAGCGGGGGGCGGCGATACGCAGTATTTT. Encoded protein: CASSPRLAGGGDTQYF.